This T cell receptor beta chain was captured by sequencing in a study of blood T cell repertoires in COVID-19. Looking at the study overall: Material from acute and convalescent COVID-19 was sourced from the United States, Italy and Spain.

The CDR3 runs 13 residues. V lost 2 bases and J lost 6, with 9 bases in between. Germline values: CDR1 SGHTA, CDR2 FQGTGA. TCRdb's table, derived via immunoSEQ multiplex PCR, lists solely in-frame clones and lacks some. The sample contains about 190,000 clones, 88% of which appear only once. The sequenced sample was peripheral blood. V is TRBV7-3 and J is TRBJ2-3; D is undetermined. The source is a man younger than 35 with active or convalescent COVID-19. The CDR3 spells CASSLSYLDTQYF. The CDR3 DNA sequence: TGTGCCAGCAGCTTATCCTATCTCGATACGCAGTATTTT.